Presented here are 20 T cell receptor beta chains from one specimen sequenced in a study of blood T cell repertoires in COVID-19 (TCRdb year 2020). Receptor amplification or capture employed the immunoSEQ multiplex PCR assay. TCRdb re-hosts the immuneACCESS table, in-frame sequences only. Its copies lack some clones; in the studies checked, an unresolved V gene accounts for under half of them, and the cause for the rest is not known. This sample is represented by 200,000 to 250,000 clones; more than 75% of them were singletons. The ten largest account for 2% to 2.5% of the sample. Input material: PBMCs or T cells enriched from blood (not recorded which). The receptor source for this set is a woman aged 50 to 60 who had recovered from COVID-19.

The chain carries TRBV4-2 and TRBJ2-7; 7 nucleotides line up with TRBD1. V was pared by 1 base and J by 1 base, with 1 base of the junction left unmatched. The CDR3 has 14 amino acids. Per germline, CDR1 LGHNA and CDR2 YNFKEQ. CDR3 loop: CASSQGQGSYEQYF. The CDR3 bases are TGTGCCAGCAGCCAAGGACAGGGATCCTACGAGCAGTACTTC.

This sequence joins TRBV28 and TRBJ1-6; D is unresolved. Trimming removed 3 bases from V and 7 bases from J, with 10 bases in between. Germline V CDR1 and CDR2: MDHEN, SYDVKM. The CDR3 totals 14 residues. CDR3 protein: CASSLVKRNSPLHF. CDR3 DNA: TGTGCCAGCAGTTTGGTTAAGCGGAATTCACCCCTCCACTTT.

This chain uses TRBV3-1 (or the pseudogene TRBV3-2) with TRBJ2-2, with unresolved D. In germline, CDR1 is LGHDT, CDR2 YNNKEL (reference sequence). Trimming removed 7 bases from V and 1 base from J, with 4 bases in between. The CDR3 loop spans 12 amino acids. The CDR3 sequence: CASTRNTGELFF. CDR3 coding DNA: TGTGCCAGCACTCGGAACACCGGGGAGCTGTTTTTT.

This chain uses TRBV6-2 or TRBV6-3 with TRBJ2-1; possible D gene TRBD2, 7 bases. The germline gives CDR1 MNHEY, CDR2 SVGEGT. The CDR3 totals 16 residues. V lost 0 bases and J 10 bases, leaving 19 bases between the germline ends. CDR3 region: CASSYSGGDKWLEQFF. CDR3 DNA sequence: TGTGCCAGCAGTTACTCAGGGGGGGACAAGTGGTTGGAGCAGTTCTTC.

The V gene is TRBV3-1 (or the pseudogene TRBV3-2), the J gene TRBJ1-3, with a possible D match to TRBD1 (5 bases). V shed 4 bases and J shed 1 base, with 17 bases lying between them. Germline V CDR1 and CDR2: LGHDT, YNNKEL (reference sequence). The CDR3 sequence is 17 residues long. The CDR3: CASSLRGGGTSGNTIYF. The CDR3 DNA reads as TGTGCCAGCAGCCTACGAGGTGGAGGGACTTCTGGAAACACCATATATTTT.

V and J are TRBV7-2 and TRBJ2-7; 7 nucleotides line up with TRBD2. CDR3 size: 16 residues. Germline CDR1 SGHTA, CDR2 FQGNSA. Trimming cost V 3 bases and J 0 bases; bases outside gene matches: 8. DNA of the CDR3: TGTGCCAGCAGCTTTCGCGGGAGCCTTAGCTCCTACGAGCAGTACTTC. It is translated as CASSFRGSLSSYEQYF.

CDR3 in DNA: TGTGCCAGCAGTGTACAGGGGTTTAATGGCTACACCTTC. It specifies CASSVQGFNGYTF. The V call is TRBV6-2 or TRBV6-3, the J call TRBJ1-2; 7 bases are a match to TRBD1. Germline V gives CDR1 MNHEY, CDR2 SVGEGT. The V and J ends lost 5 bases and 6 bases, in that order; junction bases with no gene match: 6. The CDR3 sequence is 13 residues long.

V and J are TRBV9 and TRBJ1-3; D may be TRBD1 (6 bases). The V gene lost 0 bases and the J gene lost 0 bases, with 13 bases spanning the gap. Germline V CDR1 and CDR2: SGDLS, YYNGEE. The length of the CDR3 is 17 residues. The CDR3 DNA reads as TGTGCCAGCAGCGTAGAATGGGGGCCGATCTCTGGAAACACCATATATTTT. Translating it yields CASSVEWGPISGNTIYF. The full variable domain, its missing parts supplied by reference TRBV9 and TRBJ1-3, is DSGVTQTPKHLITATGQRVTLRCSPRSGDLSVYWYQQSLDQGLQFLIQYYNGEERAKGNILERFSAQQFPDLHSELNLSSLELGDSALYFCASSVEWGPISGNTIYFGEGSWLTVV.

The chain recombines TRBV2 with TRBJ1-1, with unresolved D. V was shortened by 6 bases and J by 7 bases, with 12 bases between the two germline ends. Germline CDR1 and CDR2: SNHLY and FYNNEI. The length of the CDR3 is 12 residues. The CDR3 loop is CASSNSGIEAFF. The CDR3 coding sequence is TGTGCCAGCAGCAACTCCGGGATTGAAGCTTTCTTT.

The chain combines TRBV6-5 with TRBJ2-7, with no clear D. The ends were cut back, 8 bases at V and 0 bases at J, with 8 bases in the middle. Germline V gene sequence: CDR1 MNHEY, CDR2 SVGAGI. The CDR3 sequence is 12 residues long. CDR3 residues: CASRSNSYEQYF. The DNA for the CDR3 is TGTGCCAGCCGGTCTAACTCCTACGAGCAGTACTTC.

The DNA for the CDR3 is TGTGCCACCAGCAGAGAACTAGCGGGACCCTACGAGCAGTACTTC. This codes for CATSRELAGPYEQYF. J is TRBJ2-7 and V is TRBV15; TRBD2 matches at 10 bases. J gave up 2 bases and V 0 bases, and 1 base lay outside the gene matches. This CDR3 has 15 residues. The germline gives CDR1 LNHNV, CDR2 YYDKDF (reference sequence).

The chain couples TRBV6-5 to TRBJ1-3; a possible D gene is TRBD1 (6 bases). Trimming cost V 5 bases and J 0 bases, with 11 bases left between them. CDR3 size: 15 residues. The germline V gene has CDR1 MNHEY and CDR2 SVGAGI. The chain's CDR3 is CASSRTDSSGNTIYF. The DNA of the CDR3 is TGTGCCAGCAGTCGGACAGACAGCTCTGGAAACACCATATATTTT.

This clone was counted between two and nine times. CDR3: CASSLGTSGTPYEQYF. The CDR3 nucleotides read TGTGCCAGCAGCCTCGGGACTAGCGGGACTCCCTACGAGCAGTACTTC. The rearrangement uses TRBV7-2 and TRBJ2-7, with 13 bases lining up with TRBD2. V was clipped by 5 bases and J by 2 bases; unmatched bases: 6. The CDR3 runs to 16 residues. From germline, CDR1 is SGHTA and CDR2 FQGNSA. Supplemented by reference TRBV7-2 and TRBJ2-7, the full variable domain reads GAGVSQSPSNKVTEKGKDVELRCDPISGHTALYWYRQSLGQGLEFLIYFQGNSAPDKSGLPSDRFSAERTGGSVSTLTIQRTQQEDSAVYLCASSLGTSGTPYEQYFGPGTRLTVT.

This sequence joins TRBV24-1 and TRBJ1-6; TRBD1 might be the D (5 bases). Looked up from germline, CDR1 is KGHDR and CDR2 is SFDVKD. CDR3 length: 16 residues. V was clipped by 0 bases and J by 4 bases, with 9 bases between them. CDR3 protein: CATSDLSGFYNSPLHF. CDR3 coding DNA: TGTGCCACCAGTGATTTGTCAGGGTTTTATAATTCACCCCTCCACTTT.

CDR3 DNA sequence: TGTGCCAGCAGCCCCATGGGGGGTCCTTCCACTGAAGCTTTCTTT. This translates into CASSPMGGPSTEAFF. V and J are TRBV11-2 and TRBJ1-1; the D gene is possibly TRBD1 (5 bases). Germline CDR1 SGHAT, CDR2 FQNNGV. V shed 5 bases and J shed 4 bases, with 17 bases lying between them. The CDR3 is made up of 15 amino acids.

The genes are TRBV20-1 and TRBJ2-7; D is ambiguous. CDR1 is DFQATT and CDR2 is SNEGSKA in the germline V gene (reference sequence). Trimming left V 1 base short and J 5 bases short, with 6 bases between. The CDR3 sequence is 11 residues long. This chain's CDR3 is CSARARNEQYF. In nucleotides, the CDR3 is TGCAGTGCTAGAGCTCGTAACGAGCAGTACTTC.

The chain employs TRBV18 and TRBJ2-3; weak D call: TRBD1 (6 bases). The CDR3 has 13 amino acids. Trimming removed 6 bases at V and 6 bases at J, with 13 bases between. Germline V gene sequence: CDR1 KGHSH, CDR2 LQKENI. As DNA, the CDR3 is TGTGCCAGCTCGCTCGTAGACAGGGATACGCAGTATTTT. Its translation: CASSLVDRDTQYF. The full variable domain, with the rest looked up from reference TRBV18 and TRBJ2-3, is NAGVMQNPRHLVRRRGQEARLRCSPMKGHSHVYWYRQLPEEGLKFMVYLQKENIIDESGMPKERFSAEFPKEGPSILRIQQVVRGDSAAYFCASSLVDRDTQYFGPGTRLTVL.

The chain links TRBV3-1 (or the pseudogene TRBV3-2) to TRBJ2-1; 12 positions agree with TRBD2. Germline V lookup: CDR1 LGHDT, CDR2 YNNKEL (reference sequence). Trimming removed 3 bases from V and 10 bases from J; junction bases left unmatched: 7. CDR3 length: 15 amino acids. This chain's CDR3 is CASSHRLAGGTEQFF. CDR3 nucleotide sequence: TGTGCCAGCAGCCACCGGCTAGCGGGAGGGACGGAGCAGTTCTTC.

This sequence joins TRBV28 and TRBJ1-3; D may be TRBD1 (6 bases). CDR3 size: 15 residues. The V and J ends lost 5 bases and 1 base respectively, with 12 bases between them. Germline CDR1 and CDR2: MDHEN and SYDVKM. The CDR3 sequence is CASSGETGSGNTIYF. In DNA form, the CDR3 reads TGTGCCAGCAGTGGGGAGACAGGATCTGGAAACACCATATATTTT.

The gene calls are TRBV5-1 and TRBJ1-1, with a possible D match to TRBD1 (5 bases). CDR3 length: 14 amino acids. V was trimmed by 0 bases and J by 3 bases, leaving 9 bases between them. CDR1 and CDR2 (germline): SGHRS, YFSETQ. In DNA, the CDR3 is TGCGCCAGCAGCTTGGGACAGACCTACACTGAAGCTTTCTTT. This sequence encodes CASSLGQTYTEAFF.